This TCR beta chain was sequenced for a study of cytomegalovirus exposure and HLA in healthy donors. Study-level information: Findings of an earlier analysis included over 95 million unique TCR beta sequences from 190 million or so T cells.

The CDR3 contains 12 residues. Germline lookup yields CDR1 MGHDK and CDR2 SYGVNS. After removal of 10 bases from V and 4 bases from J, the junction contained 7 bases not matched to a gene. Both 60 Vbeta primers and 13 Jbeta primers went into the PCR. Method: immunoSEQ multiplex PCR; TCRdb's copy keeps in-frame clones and lacks some. This table has under 200,000 clones, 60% to 85% appearing once. The clonotype was recovered from a man aged 40-55 years in good health and CMV-seronegative. This chain joins TRBV25-1 and TRBJ2-7; TRBD2 agrees at 7 bases. What was sequenced was PBMCs. CDR3 nucleotide sequence: TGTGCCACCAAGGCGGGAGTGTACGAGCAGTACTTC. It codes for CATKAGVYEQYF.